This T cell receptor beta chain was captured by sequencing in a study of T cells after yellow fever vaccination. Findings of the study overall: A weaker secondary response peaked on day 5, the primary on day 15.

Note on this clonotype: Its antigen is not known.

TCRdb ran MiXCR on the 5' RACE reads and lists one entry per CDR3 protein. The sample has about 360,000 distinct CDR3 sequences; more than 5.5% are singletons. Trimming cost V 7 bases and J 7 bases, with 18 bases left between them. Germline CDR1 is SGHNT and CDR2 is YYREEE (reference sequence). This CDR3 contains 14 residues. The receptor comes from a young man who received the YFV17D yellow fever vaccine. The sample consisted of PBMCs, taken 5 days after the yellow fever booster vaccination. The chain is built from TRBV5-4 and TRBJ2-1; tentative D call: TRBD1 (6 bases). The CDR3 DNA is TGTGCCAGCGAGCAGTGGGGGACAAGGAATGAGCAGTTCTTC. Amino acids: CASEQWGTRNEQFF.